This TCR beta chain comes out of a study of CD8+CD57+ T cells in acquired aplastic anemia. Background on the study: Across the sorted CD4+ and CD8+ cells, DNA amounts averaged about 3 ug.

CDR3 and TCR beta VDJ profiling relied on genomic DNA as the template. TCRdb reanalysed the reads using MiXCR and keeps one entry per CDR3 protein. The table records some 190,000 distinct CDR3 sequences, about half of them present only once. Germline CDR1 DFQATT, CDR2 SNEGSKA (reference sequence). The CDR3 loop spans 15 amino acids. Losses at the gene ends were 4 bases for V and 4 bases for J; bases not matched to a gene: 11. As to this clonotype: Possible read error: a much larger clone is one base away.

The clonotype comes from a human donor in good health. V usage is TRBV20-1 and J usage is TRBJ1-2; 8 bases are a match to TRBD1. Sequencing was carried out using sorted CD4+, CD8+, or CD8+CD57+ T cells (not recorded which) from PBMCs. The CDR3 DNA is TGCAGTGCTAAAGGGCCTGGACAGGGTCCCTATGGCTACACCTTC. Amino acid sequence: CSAKGPGQGPYGYTF.